This T cell receptor (beta chain) was found in a study of a mutant IDH1 vaccine in newly diagnosed glioma. At the level of the study: Of treated patients, roughly 62% were men and about 38% women, averaging roughly 42 years.

Sequenced by immunoSEQ multiplex PCR; TCRdb stores in-frame clones only, minus some. The sample lists 53,000 or so clones, around 80% seen once, with about 5.2% in the top ten. About this clone: Antigen specificity is unknown.

Documented time point: week 5, during vaccination. One vaccine dose held 300 ug of mutant IDH1 20-mer peptide and came with topical imiquimod. This CDR3 has 15 amino acids. Germline CDR1 is SGHDN and CDR2 is FVKESK. Trimming removed 4 bases from V and 0 bases from J, with 9 bases in between. The clonotype originates from a man in his fifties with glioma. The sample here was PBMCs, taken from a glioma patient whose treatment included an IDH1 peptide vaccine. The rearrangement uses TRBV14 and TRBJ1-4, with D hard to call. CDR3 sequence (DNA): TGTGCCAGCAGCCTACTCGGAGCAACTAATGAAAAACTGTTTTTT. Protein sequence: CASSLLGATNEKLFF.